The present entry profiles one TCR beta chain with its context. Its specificity is not known. The sample belongs to a study of post-analysis software for immune sequencing data. Unique molecular identifiers featured in each of the TCR beta cDNA libraries. Each batch of about 0.95 to 11 million T cells produced approximately 470,000 cDNA molecules. TCRdb recomputed calls from the PCR reads with MiXCR, one row per CDR3 protein. The sample lists hundreds of thousands of distinct CDR3 sequences; less than 45% were seen once. The germline V gene encodes CDR1 ENHRY and CDR2 SYGVKD. This CDR3 has 16 residues. V lost 6 bases to trimming and J lost 0 bases, with 15 bases between them. General observations from the study: Controls showed significantly higher normalized Chao1 diversity than did multiple sclerosis patients. Comparison of patients with controls showed a handful of TRBV segments more frequent in patients, TRBV5-6, TRBV5-1 and TRBV20-1 among them.

The source material was blood. The genes are TRBV10-3 and TRBJ2-1, with D perhaps matching TRBD1 (6 bases). The clonotype comes from a girl between 10 and 17 years old with multiple sclerosis. The CDR3 reads CAIRGDTSISYNEQFF. The CDR3 DNA follows: TGTGCCATCAGAGGGGACACCTCAATCTCCTACAATGAGCAGTTCTTC.